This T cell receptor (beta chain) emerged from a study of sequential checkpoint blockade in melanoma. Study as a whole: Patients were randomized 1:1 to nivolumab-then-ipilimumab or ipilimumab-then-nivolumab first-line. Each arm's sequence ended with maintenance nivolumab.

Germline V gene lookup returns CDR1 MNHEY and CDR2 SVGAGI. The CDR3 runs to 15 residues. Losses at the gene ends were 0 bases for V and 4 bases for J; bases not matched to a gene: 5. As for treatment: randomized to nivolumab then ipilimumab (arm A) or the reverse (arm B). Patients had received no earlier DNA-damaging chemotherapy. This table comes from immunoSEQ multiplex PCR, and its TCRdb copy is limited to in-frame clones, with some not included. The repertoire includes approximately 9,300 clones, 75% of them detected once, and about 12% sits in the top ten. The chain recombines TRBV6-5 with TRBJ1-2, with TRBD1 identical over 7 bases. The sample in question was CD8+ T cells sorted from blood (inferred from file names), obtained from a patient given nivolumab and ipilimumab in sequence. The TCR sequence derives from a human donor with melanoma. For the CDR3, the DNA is TGTGCCAGCAGTTACTCGAAGGGGGCAGCCTATGGCTACACCTTC. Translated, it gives CASSYSKGAAYGYTF.